The next 31 T cell receptor beta chains were all read from a single sample in a study of T-cell memory formation after mild COVID-19. Each CDR3 protein is one row after TCRdb ran MiXCR on the 5' RACE reads. The sample contains about 400,000 distinct CDR3 sequences, about 22% of which appear only once. Source material: PBMCs or a T cell subset sorted from them (not recorded which). Receptors were obtained from an adult woman who had mild COVID-19 (a few samples of this study predate the infection). Cell type and time point are not known.

For the CDR3, the DNA is TGTGCCAGCAGTTACAGTTTAGGACCGGGACGCACGAACACCGGGGAGCTGTTTTTT. It translates to CASSYSLGPGRTNTGELFF. The chain recombines TRBV6-5 with TRBJ2-2; either TRBD1 or TRBD2 may fit D (5 bases each). CDR3 length: 19 amino acids. V lost 2 bases, J lost 0 bases, and 19 bases lay in between. Germline V CDR1 and CDR2: MNHEY, SVGAGI.

This sequence joins TRBV6-5 and TRBJ2-1, with D uncertain. The CDR3 is 14 residues long. The ends were cut back, 3 bases at V and 0 bases at J, with 6 bases in the middle. The germline V gene has CDR1 MNHEY and CDR2 SVGAGI. This CDR3 is CASSYVSSYNEQFF. CDR3 nucleotides: TGTGCCAGCAGTTATGTGAGCTCCTACAATGAGCAGTTCTTC.

J is TRBJ1-6 and V is TRBV6-5, with unresolved D. The CDR3 is 14 amino acids. The germline CDR1 and CDR2 sequences are MNHEY and SVGAGI. Trimming pared 3 bases from V and 5 bases from J, leaving 8 bases between. The CDR3 sequence: CASSYAADNSPLHF. The CDR3, as DNA: TGTGCCAGCAGTTATGCGGCAGATAATTCACCCCTCCACTTT.

There are a few counts of this clonotype. The gene calls are TRBV12-3 or TRBV12-4 and TRBJ1-1, with TRBD1 identical over 9 bases. Unmatched junction bases numbered 5, after V lost 3 bases and J lost 9 bases. The CDR3 is made up of 13 amino acids. This CDR3 reads CASSFLGQGQAFF. CDR3 DNA: TGTGCCAGCAGTTTTCTCGGACAGGGGCAAGCTTTCTTT.

This clonotype has at least ten counts. The chain joins TRBV4-3 to TRBJ2-7; D possibly matches TRBD1 or TRBD2 (5 bases each). Trimming took off 3 bases at V and 6 bases at J, with 15 bases between the two ends. Germline values: CDR1 LGHNA, CDR2 YSLEER. There are 14 residues in the CDR3. This CDR3 is CASSQGQPAGEQYF. CDR3 coding DNA: TGCGCCAGCAGCCAGGGGCAGCCGGCGGGCGAGCAGTACTTC.

This chain joins TRBV6-4 and TRBJ1-2, with D possibly being TRBD1 (6 bases). This CDR3 region has 16 residues. CDR1 and CDR2 from the germline V gene are MRHNA and SNTAGT. The V end lost 0 bases, the J end lost 8 bases, and 19 bases lay between the germline ends. The CDR3 reads CASSDSKGRGRKGYTF. CDR3 sequence (DNA): TGTGCCAGCAGTGACTCGAAAGGCAGGGGCCGCAAGGGCTACACCTTC.

V usage is TRBV5-1 and J usage is TRBJ2-7; a possible D gene is TRBD1 (5 bases). The germline V and J ends were trimmed by 2 bases and 3 bases, with 9 bases remaining between them. CDR3 length: 13 residues. Germline loops: CDR1 SGHRS, CDR2 YFSETQ. This CDR3 is CASSFQGDYEQYF. CDR3 nucleotide sequence: TGCGCCAGCAGCTTTCAGGGTGACTACGAGCAGTACTTC.

This clonotype was observed a handful of times. The rearrangement uses TRBV7-9 and TRBJ2-7; 11 bases align to TRBD2. There are 18 residues in the CDR3. CDR1 and CDR2 from the germline V gene are SEHNR and FQNEAQ (reference sequence). Trimming took 5 bases from V and 3 from J; bases not matched to a gene: 15. The CDR3 DNA is TGTGCCAGCAGCCCGTCTCTTACTAGCGGGAGTGGTAGCTACGAGCAGTACTTC. This gives the protein CASSPSLTSGSGSYEQYF. The full variable domain, with the rest looked up from reference TRBV7-9 and TRBJ2-7, is DTGVSQNPRHKITKRGQNVTFRCDPISEHNRLYWYRQTLGQGPEFLTYFQNEAQLEKSRLLSDRFSAERPKGSFSTLEIQRTEQGDSAMYLCASSPSLTSGSGSYEQYFGPGTRLTVT.

The rearrangement uses TRBV4-3 and TRBJ2-1; 9 bases line up with TRBD1. With V trimmed by 0 bases and J by 7 bases, 7 bases remained unmatched. The CDR3 sequence is 16 residues long. Germline V gene data show CDR1 as LGHNA and CDR2 as YSLEER. Written as DNA, the CDR3 is TGCGCCAGCAGCCAAGATTTTGGGACAGGGTGGAATGAGCAGTTCTTC. This encodes CASSQDFGTGWNEQFF.

This clonotype was detected a few times. V and J are TRBV7-9 and TRBJ2-1, with unresolved D. This CDR3 region has 12 residues. V shed 0 bases and J shed 7 bases, with 4 bases lying between them. Germline V lookup: CDR1 SEHNR, CDR2 FQNEAQ (reference sequence). CDR3 bases: TGTGCCAGCAGCTTAGCCCTGAATGAGCAGTTCTTC. Translated, it gives CASSLALNEQFF.

This clonotype was recorded at least ten times. The chain recombines TRBV5-1 with TRBJ2-3; D ambiguous. Trimming removed 5 bases at V and 2 bases at J, with 9 bases between. This CDR3 region has 13 residues. Germline CDR1 reads SGHRS; CDR2 reads YFSETQ. CDR3 sequence reads: CASSVRSTDTQYF. CDR3 nucleotide sequence: TGCGCCAGCAGTGTCCGGTCCACAGATACGCAGTATTTT.

V is TRBV28 and J is TRBJ2-7, with no clear D. The CDR3 spans 14 residues. Germline V gives CDR1 MDHEN, CDR2 SYDVKM. V lost 3 bases, J lost 6 bases, and 15 bases lay in between. DNA of the CDR3: TGTGCCAGCAGTTTGATTATGGTGGCAAGCGAGCAGTACTTC. As protein: CASSLIMVASEQYF.

V and J are TRBV4-1 and TRBJ1-4, with D possibly TRBD1 on 5 matching bases. The CDR3 extends over 16 amino acids. V lost 2 bases, J lost 7 bases, and 17 bases lay in between. Germline V gene sequence: CDR1 MGHRA, CDR2 YSYEKL. The CDR3 DNA is TGCGCCAGCAGCCAAATCTGGAGCAGGACAAGTGAAAAACTGTTTTTT. Its translation is CASSQIWSRTSEKLFF.

The chain joins TRBV12-3 or TRBV12-4 to TRBJ2-2; D possibly corresponds to TRBD1 (6 bases). There are 17 residues in the CDR3. Deletions cut 7 bases from V and 1 base from J, with 19 bases between. In DNA form, the CDR3 reads TGTGCCAGCAAAGGGGGTGAGGGACACTTGAACACCGGGGAGCTGTTTTTT. Protein sequence: CASKGGEGHLNTGELFF.

The V call is TRBV20-1, the J call TRBJ2-7; no reliable D call. Germline V gene sequence: CDR1 DFQATT, CDR2 SNEGSKA (reference sequence). Trimming removed 1 base at V and 2 bases at J, with 9 bases between. This CDR3 contains 13 residues. CDR3 sequence (DNA): TGCAGTGCTAGAGTCCCAGCCACCTACGAGCAGTACTTC. Translating it yields CSARVPATYEQYF.

This clonotype was observed a handful of times. The chain joins TRBV6-5 to TRBJ2-7, with D possibly matching TRBD1 (7 bases). The CDR3 spans 16 residues. Trimming left V 7 bases short and J 5 bases short, with 24 bases between. The germline gives CDR1 MNHEY, CDR2 SVGAGI. CDR3 region: CASTLRGGRGEDEQYF. In DNA form, the CDR3 reads TGTGCCAGCACCCTACGGGGAGGCAGGGGGGAGGACGAGCAGTACTTC.

The rearrangement links TRBV29-1 to TRBJ2-1; possibly TRBD2 for D (6 bases). Germline V gene data show CDR1 as SQVTM and CDR2 as ANQGSEA. The CDR3 covers 15 residues. Trimming left V 7 bases short and J 3 bases short, with 19 bases between. The CDR3 DNA reads as TGCAGCGCCACACCGGGACTTTACGTCTACAATGAGCAGTTCTTC. Protein product: CSATPGLYVYNEQFF.

The chain combines TRBV5-1 with TRBJ1-1, with D perhaps TRBD1 (6 bases). CDR1 is SGHRS, CDR2 YFSETQ, per germline. V was pared by 4 bases and J by 8 bases, with 18 bases between. This CDR3 comprises 14 residues. CDR3 region: CASSEDRLGWEAFF. CDR3 DNA: TGCGCCAGCAGCGAAGACAGGCTAGGGTGGGAAGCTTTCTTT.

This clonotype was counted at least ten times. The V gene is TRBV5-1, the J gene TRBJ2-1; 10 bases agree with TRBD2. The germline CDR1 and CDR2 sequences are SGHRS and YFSETQ. The CDR3 loop spans 15 amino acids. Losses at the gene ends were 2 bases for V and 6 bases for J; bases not matched to a gene: 5. The CDR3 DNA is TGCGCCAGCAGCTTATATGGACTAGCGGCCAATGAGCAGTTCTTC. It yields the protein CASSLYGLAANEQFF.

This clonotype was seen a handful of times. The chain employs TRBV20-1 and TRBJ2-5; TRBD1 aligns across 10 bases. The V gene end was trimmed by 3 bases and the J gene end by 3 bases; junction bases not matched to a gene: 4. The CDR3 runs to 14 residues. CDR1 is DFQATT and CDR2 is SNEGSKA in the germline V gene (reference sequence). DNA of the CDR3: TGCAGTGCTAGGATCGGGACAGGGGAAGAGACCCAGTACTTC. It yields the protein CSARIGTGEETQYF.

The chain couples TRBV20-1 to TRBJ2-3, with 9 bases aligning to TRBD2. V was pared by 6 bases and J by 5 bases, with 6 bases of the junction left unmatched. CDR1 is DFQATT and CDR2 is SNEGSKA in the germline V gene (reference sequence). There are 13 residues in the CDR3. DNA for the CDR3: TGCAGTGCGAGCGGGAGGCGAAGAGATACGCAGTATTTT. Translating gives CSASGRRRDTQYF.

This clonotype was seen a handful of times. The CDR3 sequence: CASSPTGTSFAYNEQFF. In nucleotides, the CDR3 is TGTGCCAGCAGTCCGACGGGGACTAGCTTTGCCTACAATGAGCAGTTCTTC. The rearrangement uses TRBV2 and TRBJ2-1; 9 bases are a match to TRBD2. The trim removed 5 bases at V and 2 bases at J, leaving 10 bases unmatched. The CDR3 runs 17 residues. Germline V gene data show CDR1 as SNHLY and CDR2 as FYNNEI.

V gene TRBV4-3 combines with J gene TRBJ2-5, with TRBD2 identical over 8 bases. This CDR3 contains 16 residues. Looked up from germline, CDR1 is LGHNA and CDR2 is YSLEER. With 0 bases clipped from V and 3 bases from J, the junction kept 6 bases outside the gene matches. The CDR3 DNA follows: TGCGCCAGCAGCCAAGATGTCGCGCGGGAGGAAGAGACCCAGTACTTC. This translates into CASSQDVAREEETQYF.

This clonotype was observed a handful of times. The chain combines TRBV3-1 with TRBJ2-3, with D unresolved. This CDR3 spans 14 amino acids. The V end was cut by 1 base, the J end by 7 bases, with 12 bases between. Germline CDR1 LGHDT, CDR2 YNNKEL (reference sequence). The CDR3 DNA reads as TGTGCCAGCAGCCAAGGCCTCCTCGGATATACGCAGTATTTT. This encodes CASSQGLLGYTQYF.

The chain employs TRBV6-5 and TRBJ2-3; 8 nucleotides align to TRBD2. V trimming: 6 bases; J trimming: 1 base; junction bases outside the gene matches: 6. Germline V lookup: CDR1 MNHEY, CDR2 SVGAGI. The CDR3 has 15 residues. The CDR3 nucleotides read TGTGCCAGCAGAACCTTGACTAGCGGCACAGATACGCAGTATTTT. The encoded protein is CASRTLTSGTDTQYF.

For this clonotype: The junction departs from germline at one end; a sequencing error may be responsible. The chain has TRBV12-3 or TRBV12-4 and TRBJ1-1, with TRBD1 identical over 8 bases. The CDR3 extends over 15 amino acids. The CDR3 coding sequence is TGTGCAAGCAGCCACACAGGGGGGAGGGTCACTGAAGCTTTCTTT. Translating gives CASSHTGGRVTEAFF.

This clonotype was seen ten or more times. This sequence joins TRBV7-2 and TRBJ2-6; D perhaps matches TRBD1 (6 bases). The V end was cut by 7 bases, the J end by 4 bases, with 20 bases between. The CDR3 runs 17 residues. The germline CDR1 and CDR2 sequences are SGHTA and FQGNSA. The CDR3 reads CASIGGQGLRGANVLTF. DNA of the CDR3: TGTGCCAGCATAGGGGGACAAGGCCTAAGGGGGGCCAACGTCCTGACTTTC.

This clonotype was detected only a few times. CDR3 amino acids: CASRFAGTGYEQYF. CDR3 nucleotide sequence: TGTGCCAGCAGATTCGCCGGGACAGGGTACGAGCAGTACTTC. The chain employs TRBV12-3 or TRBV12-4 and TRBJ2-7; 9 bases are a match to TRBD1. There are 14 residues in the CDR3. The J segment lost 4 bases and the V segment lost 6 bases, leaving 7 bases of the junction unmatched.

The V call is TRBV29-1, the J call TRBJ2-7; TRBD1 is a possible D gene (6 bases). Trimming pared 7 bases from V and 3 bases from J, leaving 13 bases between. The CDR3 loop spans 12 amino acids. Per germline, CDR1 SQVTM and CDR2 ANQGSEA. CDR3 amino acids: CSAGTGFYEQYF. CDR3 nucleotide sequence: TGCAGCGCCGGAACAGGGTTCTACGAGCAGTACTTC.

The chain carries TRBV6-2 or TRBV6-3 and TRBJ2-1; TRBD2 matches 13 bases. J lost 7 bases, V lost 7 bases, and 13 bases had no gene match. Germline V CDR1 and CDR2: MNHEY, SVGEGT. This CDR3 contains 17 residues. The CDR3 spells CASTQQLAGGPGNEQFF. CDR3 DNA sequence: TGTGCCAGCACCCAACAACTAGCGGGAGGGCCGGGTAATGAGCAGTTCTTC.

This clonotype was counted only a few times. This chain connects TRBV29-1 to TRBJ1-4; D is unresolved. With 5 bases removed from V and 3 bases from J, the gap between germline ends came to 10 bases. The germline V gene encodes CDR1 SQVTM and CDR2 ANQGSEA. The CDR3 is 13 residues long. The CDR3 here is CSVQGRSNEKLFF. The CDR3 bases are TGCAGCGTTCAAGGGCGGTCTAATGAAAAACTGTTTTTT.